This TCR beta chain was retrieved from a study of patients and donors after allogeneic stem cell transplantation. This clonotype was detected only a few times. One end of the junction is discordant with germline, which a read error may explain. TCRdb re-called the RT-PCR reads with MiXCR, one entry per CDR3 protein. The table includes about 960,000 distinct CDR3 sequences, roughly 17% detected once. The CDR3 runs 15 residues. The V gene's germline CDR1 is SSHAT and CDR2 FNYEAQ (reference sequence). The sequence derives from a human donor who was either an allogeneic HSCT recipient or a stem cell or donor lymphocyte infusion donor (not recorded which). It is not recorded whose cells these are; they may come from a transplant donor. Sequenced input: blood, either unsorted or a sorted T cell fraction (not recorded which). The V gene is TRBV7-7, the J gene TRBJ2-7; the match to TRBD1 covers 7 bases. This CDR3 reads CASSLGGWGSDEQYF. DNA for the CDR3: TGTGCTAGCAGCTTAGGGGGCTGGGGGTCGGACGAGCAGTACTTC. The full variable domain, completed using reference TRBV7-7 and TRBJ2-7, is GAGVSQSPRYKVTKRGQDVTLRCDPISSHATLYWYQQALGQGPEFLTYFNYEAQPDKSGLPSDRFSAERPEGSISTLTIQRTEQRDSAMYRCASSLGGWGSDEQYFGPGTRLTVT.